This TCR beta chain is drawn from a study of spatial heterogeneity in lung cancer. Study-level information: Each time, sequencing found more beta-chain sequences than alpha-chain sequences. Raw reads showed each unique TCR and UMI combination turning up more than ten times on average.

This clonotype occurred many times. The antigen is unknown. Every cDNA TCR molecule received its own unique molecular identifier. TCRdb fed the 5' RACE reads into MiXCR, producing one record per CDR3 protein. The sample has roughly 120,000 distinct CDR3 sequences; 10% to 15% are singletons. Overall study findings and caveats: Follow-up blood showed ubiquitous expanded tumor TCRs less than blood at resection did.

The V and J ends lost 0 bases and 3 bases respectively, with 15 bases between them. This CDR3 has 17 amino acids. Time point reported: blood at routine non-recurrence follow-up after resection. Whole RNA, which was extracted from tumor, nontumor lung tissue or frozen PBMC, was sequenced without any cell sorting. The chain joins TRBV12-3 or TRBV12-4 to TRBJ1-5; the D gene is possibly TRBD1 (5 bases). The sequence derives from a male donor with early-stage non-small cell lung cancer. Sequenced here: PBMCs, sampled at follow-up. DNA of the CDR3: TGTGCCAGCAGTTTAGCGTCAAGGGCAGGGTACAATCAGCCCCAGCATTTT. It yields the protein CASSLASRAGYNQPQHF.